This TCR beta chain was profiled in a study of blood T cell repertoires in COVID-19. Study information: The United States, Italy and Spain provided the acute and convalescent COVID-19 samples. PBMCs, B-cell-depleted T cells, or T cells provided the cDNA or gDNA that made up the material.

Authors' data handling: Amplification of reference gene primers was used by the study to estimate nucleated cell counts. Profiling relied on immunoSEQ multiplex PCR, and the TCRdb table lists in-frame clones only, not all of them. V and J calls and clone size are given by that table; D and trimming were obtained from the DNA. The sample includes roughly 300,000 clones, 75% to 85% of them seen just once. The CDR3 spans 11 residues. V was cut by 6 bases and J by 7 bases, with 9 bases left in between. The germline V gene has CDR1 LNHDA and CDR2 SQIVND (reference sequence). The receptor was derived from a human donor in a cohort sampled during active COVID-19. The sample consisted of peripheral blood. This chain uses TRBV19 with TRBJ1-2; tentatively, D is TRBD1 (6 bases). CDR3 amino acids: CASSAGAGYTF. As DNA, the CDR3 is TGTGCCAGTAGCGCAGGGGCTGGCTACACCTTC. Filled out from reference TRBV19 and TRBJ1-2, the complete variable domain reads DGGITQSPKYLFRKEGQNVTLSCEQNLNHDAMYWYRQDPGQGLRLIYYSQIVNDFQKGDIAEGYSVSREKKESFPLTVTSAQKNPTAFYLCASSAGAGYTFGSGTRLTVV.